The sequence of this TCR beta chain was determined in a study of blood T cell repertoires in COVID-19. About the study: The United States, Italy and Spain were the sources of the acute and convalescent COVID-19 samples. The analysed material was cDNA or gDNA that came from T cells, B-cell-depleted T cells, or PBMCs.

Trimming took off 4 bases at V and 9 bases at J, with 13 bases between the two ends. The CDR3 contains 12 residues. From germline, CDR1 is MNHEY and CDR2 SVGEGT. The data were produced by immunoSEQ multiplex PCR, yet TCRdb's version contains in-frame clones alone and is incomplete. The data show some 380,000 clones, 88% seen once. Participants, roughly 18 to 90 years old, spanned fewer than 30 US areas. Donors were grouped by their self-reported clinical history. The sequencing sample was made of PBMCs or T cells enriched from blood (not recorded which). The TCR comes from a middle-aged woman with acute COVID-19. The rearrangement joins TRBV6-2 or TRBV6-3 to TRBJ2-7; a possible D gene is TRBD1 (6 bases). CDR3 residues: CASSLNRDGQYF. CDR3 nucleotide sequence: TGTGCCAGCAGTTTAAACAGGGACGGGCAGTACTTC.